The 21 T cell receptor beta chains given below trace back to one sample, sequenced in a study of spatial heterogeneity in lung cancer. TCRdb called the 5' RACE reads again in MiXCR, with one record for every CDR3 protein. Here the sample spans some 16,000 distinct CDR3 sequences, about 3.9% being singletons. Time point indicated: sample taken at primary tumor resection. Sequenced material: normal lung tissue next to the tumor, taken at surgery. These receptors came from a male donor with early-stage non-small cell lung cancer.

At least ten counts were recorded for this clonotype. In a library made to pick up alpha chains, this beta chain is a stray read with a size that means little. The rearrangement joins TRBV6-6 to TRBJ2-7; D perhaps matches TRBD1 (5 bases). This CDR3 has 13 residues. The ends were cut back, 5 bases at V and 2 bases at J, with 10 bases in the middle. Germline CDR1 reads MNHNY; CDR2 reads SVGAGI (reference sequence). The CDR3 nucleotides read TGTGCCAGCAGTCAGGGATTTCCCTACGAGCAGTACTTC. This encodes CASSQGFPYEQYF.

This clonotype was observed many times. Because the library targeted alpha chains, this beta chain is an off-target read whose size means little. In DNA form, the CDR3 reads TGTGCCAGCACCCAAGGCGGAAGGACTGAAGCTTTCTTT. Protein sequence: CASTQGGRTEAFF. The chain employs TRBV12-3 or TRBV12-4 and TRBJ1-1; D remains unclear. V was shortened by 7 bases and J by 5 bases, with 14 bases between the two germline ends. The CDR3 is made up of 13 amino acids.

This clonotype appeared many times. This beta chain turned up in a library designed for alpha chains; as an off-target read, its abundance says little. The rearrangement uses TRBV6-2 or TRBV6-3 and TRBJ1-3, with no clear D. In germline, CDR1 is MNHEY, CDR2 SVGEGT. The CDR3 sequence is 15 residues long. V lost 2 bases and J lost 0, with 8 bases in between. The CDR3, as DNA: TGTGCCAGCAGTTACGGGATCGGCTCTGGAAACACCATATATTTT. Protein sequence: CASSYGIGSGNTIYF.

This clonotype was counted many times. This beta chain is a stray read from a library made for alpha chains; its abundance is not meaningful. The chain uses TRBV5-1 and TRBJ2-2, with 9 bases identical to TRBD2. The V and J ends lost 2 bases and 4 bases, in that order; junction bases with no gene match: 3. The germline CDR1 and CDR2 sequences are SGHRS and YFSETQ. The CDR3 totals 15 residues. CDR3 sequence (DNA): TGCGCCAGCAGCTTTTTGACTAGCGGCACCGGGGAGCTGTTTTTT. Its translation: CASSFLTSGTGELFF.

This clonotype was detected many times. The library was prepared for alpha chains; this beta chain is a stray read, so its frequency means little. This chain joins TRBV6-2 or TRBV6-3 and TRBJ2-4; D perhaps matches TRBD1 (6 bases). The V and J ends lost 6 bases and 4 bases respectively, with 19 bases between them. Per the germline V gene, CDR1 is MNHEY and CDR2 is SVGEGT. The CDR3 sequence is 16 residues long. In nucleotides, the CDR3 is TGTGCCAGCAGCCTACAATCTCTCGGACAGAAAAACATTCAGTACTTC. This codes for CASSLQSLGQKNIQYF.

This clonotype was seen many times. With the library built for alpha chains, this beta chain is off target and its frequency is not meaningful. CDR3 loop: CASSLGLAGATEQFF. The CDR3 DNA follows: TGTGCCAGCAGCTTGGGACTAGCGGGAGCTACTGAGCAGTTCTTC. The V call is TRBV5-5, the J call TRBJ2-1; 12 bases match TRBD2. The germline V gene encodes CDR1 SGHKS and CDR2 YYEKEE (reference sequence). The CDR3 is 15 residues long. After removal of 0 bases from V and 9 bases from J, the junction contained 4 bases not matched to a gene.

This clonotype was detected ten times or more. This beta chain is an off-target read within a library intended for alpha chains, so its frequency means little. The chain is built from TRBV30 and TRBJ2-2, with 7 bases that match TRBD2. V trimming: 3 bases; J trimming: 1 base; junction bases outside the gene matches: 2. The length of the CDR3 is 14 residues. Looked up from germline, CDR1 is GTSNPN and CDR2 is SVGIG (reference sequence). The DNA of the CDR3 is TGTGCCTGGAGACAGCGGGGGAACACCGGGGAGCTGTTTTTT. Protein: CAWRQRGNTGELFF.

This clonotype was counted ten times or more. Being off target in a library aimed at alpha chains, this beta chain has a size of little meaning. CDR3 DNA: TGTGCCAGCTCGGCGGAATCCCAAAATCAGCCCCAGCATTTT. It yields the protein CASSAESQNQPQHF. This chain connects TRBV18 to TRBJ1-5; D is undetermined. The CDR3 consists of 14 residues. Germline loops: CDR1 KGHSH, CDR2 LQKENI. Trimming left V 6 bases short and J 4 bases short, with 13 bases between.

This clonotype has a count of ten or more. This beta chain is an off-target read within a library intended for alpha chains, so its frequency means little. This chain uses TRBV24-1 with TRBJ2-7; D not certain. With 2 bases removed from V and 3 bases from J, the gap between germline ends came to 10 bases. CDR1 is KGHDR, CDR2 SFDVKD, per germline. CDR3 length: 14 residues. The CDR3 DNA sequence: TGTGCCACCAGTGATTCTAACTCCATCTACGAGCAGTACTTC. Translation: CATSDSNSIYEQYF.

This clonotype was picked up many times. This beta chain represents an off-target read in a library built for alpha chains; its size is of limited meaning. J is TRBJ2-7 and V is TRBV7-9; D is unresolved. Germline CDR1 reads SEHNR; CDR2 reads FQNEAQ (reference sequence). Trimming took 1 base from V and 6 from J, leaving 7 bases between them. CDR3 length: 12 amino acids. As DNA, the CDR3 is TGTGCCAGCAGCTTAGAGGGTTCCGAGCAGTACTTC. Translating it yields CASSLEGSEQYF.

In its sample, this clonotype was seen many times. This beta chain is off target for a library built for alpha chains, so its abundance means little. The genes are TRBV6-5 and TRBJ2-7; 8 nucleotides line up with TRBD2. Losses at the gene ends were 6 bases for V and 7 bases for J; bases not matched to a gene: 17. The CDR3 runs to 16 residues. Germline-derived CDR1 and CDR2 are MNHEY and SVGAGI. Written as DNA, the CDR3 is TGTGCCAGCAGAACCACCCGGGGAGCGGGAGCACGGGAGCAGTACTTC. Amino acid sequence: CASRTTRGAGAREQYF.

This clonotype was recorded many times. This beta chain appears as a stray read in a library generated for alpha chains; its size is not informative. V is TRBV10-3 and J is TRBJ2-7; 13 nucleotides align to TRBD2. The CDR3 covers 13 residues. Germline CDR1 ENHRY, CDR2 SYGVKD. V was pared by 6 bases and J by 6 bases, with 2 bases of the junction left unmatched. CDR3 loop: CAIRGLAGAEQYF. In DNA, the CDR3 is TGTGCCATCAGAGGACTAGCGGGAGCCGAGCAGTACTTC.

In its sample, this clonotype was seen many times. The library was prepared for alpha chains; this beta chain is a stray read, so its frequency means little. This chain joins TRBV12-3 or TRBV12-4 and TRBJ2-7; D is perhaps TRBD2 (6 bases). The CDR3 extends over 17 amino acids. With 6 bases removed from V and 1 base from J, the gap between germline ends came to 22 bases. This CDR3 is CASSDPPTLGLSYEQYF. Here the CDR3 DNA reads TGTGCCAGCAGCGACCCGCCGACTCTGGGACTTTCCTACGAGCAGTACTTC.

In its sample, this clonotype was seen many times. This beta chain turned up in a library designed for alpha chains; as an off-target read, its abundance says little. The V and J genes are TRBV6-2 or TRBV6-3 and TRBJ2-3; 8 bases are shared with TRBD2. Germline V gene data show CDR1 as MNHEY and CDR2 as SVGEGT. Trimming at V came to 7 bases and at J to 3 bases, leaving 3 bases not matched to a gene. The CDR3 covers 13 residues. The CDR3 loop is CASNQRETDTQYF. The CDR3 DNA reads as TGTGCCAGCAATCAGCGGGAGACAGATACGCAGTATTTT.

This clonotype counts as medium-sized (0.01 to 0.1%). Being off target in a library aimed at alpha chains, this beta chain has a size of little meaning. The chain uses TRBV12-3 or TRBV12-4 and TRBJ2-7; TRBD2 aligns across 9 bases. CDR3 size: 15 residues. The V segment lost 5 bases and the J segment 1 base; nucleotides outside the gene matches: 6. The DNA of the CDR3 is TGTGCCAGCAGTAAGACTAGCGGCTTTTCCTACGAGCAGTACTTC. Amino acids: CASSKTSGFSYEQYF.

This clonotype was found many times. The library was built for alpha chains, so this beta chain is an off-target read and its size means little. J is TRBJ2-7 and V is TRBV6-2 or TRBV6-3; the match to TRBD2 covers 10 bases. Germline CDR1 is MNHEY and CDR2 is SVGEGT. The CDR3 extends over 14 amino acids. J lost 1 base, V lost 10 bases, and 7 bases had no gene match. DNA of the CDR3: TGTGCCACCCAACTAGCGGGACCGTCCTACGAGCAGTACTTC. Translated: CATQLAGPSYEQYF.

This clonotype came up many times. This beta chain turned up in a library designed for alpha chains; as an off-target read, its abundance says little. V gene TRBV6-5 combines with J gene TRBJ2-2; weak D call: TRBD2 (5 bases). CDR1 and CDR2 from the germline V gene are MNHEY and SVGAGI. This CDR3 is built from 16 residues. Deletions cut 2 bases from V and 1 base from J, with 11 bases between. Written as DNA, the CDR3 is TGTGCCAGCAGTTACAGAGGCAGCGGGAACACCGGGGAGCTGTTTTTT. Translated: CASSYRGSGNTGELFF.

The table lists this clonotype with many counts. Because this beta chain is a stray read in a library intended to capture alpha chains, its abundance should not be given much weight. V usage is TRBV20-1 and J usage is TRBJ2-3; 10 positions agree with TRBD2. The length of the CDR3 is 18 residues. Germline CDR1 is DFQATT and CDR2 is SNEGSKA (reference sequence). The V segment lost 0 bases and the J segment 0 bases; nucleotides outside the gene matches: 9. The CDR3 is CSARDWKTSGSSTDTQYF. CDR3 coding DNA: TGCAGTGCTAGAGATTGGAAGACTAGCGGGTCTAGCACAGATACGCAGTATTTT.

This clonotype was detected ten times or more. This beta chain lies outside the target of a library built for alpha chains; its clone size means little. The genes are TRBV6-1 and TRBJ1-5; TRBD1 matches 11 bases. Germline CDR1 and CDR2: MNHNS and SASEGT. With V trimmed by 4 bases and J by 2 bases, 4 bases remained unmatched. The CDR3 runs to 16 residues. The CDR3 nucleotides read TGTGCCAGCAGTGCCGGGACAGGGGGAGGCAATCAGCCCCAGCATTTT. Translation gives CASSAGTGGGNQPQHF.

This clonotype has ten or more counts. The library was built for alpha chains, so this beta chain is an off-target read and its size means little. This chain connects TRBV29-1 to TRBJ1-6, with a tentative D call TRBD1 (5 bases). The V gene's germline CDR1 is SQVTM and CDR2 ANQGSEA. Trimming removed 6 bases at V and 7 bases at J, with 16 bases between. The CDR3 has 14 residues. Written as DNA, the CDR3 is TGCAGCGTGACGGAGGGGCGCGGGAATTCACCCCTCCACTTT. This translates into CSVTEGRGNSPLHF.

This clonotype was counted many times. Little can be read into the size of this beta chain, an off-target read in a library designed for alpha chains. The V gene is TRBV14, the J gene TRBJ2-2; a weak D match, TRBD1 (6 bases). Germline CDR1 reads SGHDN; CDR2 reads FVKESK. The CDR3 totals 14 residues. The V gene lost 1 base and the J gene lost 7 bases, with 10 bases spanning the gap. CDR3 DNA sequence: TGTGCCAGCAGCCAAGGAAGGGGGATCGGGGAGCTGTTTTTT. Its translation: CASSQGRGIGELFF.